The source of this T cell receptor beta chain is a study of breast tumors, draining lymph nodes, adjacent tissues. The lymph nodes were axillary draining lymph nodes from breast cancer patients. Findings of the study overall: Tumors had less TCR diversity than lymph nodes, more than nontumor tissue. Tumor T cell lymph node origin was a supported hypothesis, not proven.

This clonotype came up many times. The target antigen is unknown. A single record per CDR3 protein comes from TCRdb applying MiXCR to the multiplex PCR reads. In the table there are about 150,000 distinct CDR3 sequences, approximately 30% of which are singletons. This clonotype originated in a female donor with breast cancer. Some clones in this sample may be carry-over from other donors' samples. Input material: axillary lymph node tissue.

The CDR3 region is CASRQAPHEQYF. The CDR3 DNA reads as TGTGCCAGCCGACAGGCCCCCCACGAGCAGTACTTC. V and J are TRBV28 and TRBJ2-7; tentative D call: TRBD1 (6 bases). Trimming left V 8 bases short and J 5 bases short, with 13 bases between. Germline lookup yields CDR1 MDHEN and CDR2 SYDVKM. The CDR3 is 12 amino acids.